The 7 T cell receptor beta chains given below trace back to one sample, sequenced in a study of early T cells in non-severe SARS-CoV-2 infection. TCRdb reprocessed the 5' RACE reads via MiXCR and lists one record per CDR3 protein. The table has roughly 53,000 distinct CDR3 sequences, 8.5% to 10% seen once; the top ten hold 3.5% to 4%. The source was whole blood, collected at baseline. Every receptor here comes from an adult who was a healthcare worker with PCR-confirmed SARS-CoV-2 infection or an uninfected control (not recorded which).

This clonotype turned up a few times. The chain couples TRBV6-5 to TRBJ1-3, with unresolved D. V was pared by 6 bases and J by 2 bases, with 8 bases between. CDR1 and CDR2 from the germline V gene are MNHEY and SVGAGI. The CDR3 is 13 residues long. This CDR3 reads CASRDGAGNTIYF. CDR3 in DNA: TGTGCCAGCAGGGACGGGGCTGGAAACACCATATATTTT.

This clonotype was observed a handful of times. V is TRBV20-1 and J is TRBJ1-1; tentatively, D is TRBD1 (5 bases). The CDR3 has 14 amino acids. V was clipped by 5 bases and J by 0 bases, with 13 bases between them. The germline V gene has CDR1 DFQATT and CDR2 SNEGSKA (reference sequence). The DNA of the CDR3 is TGCAGTGCTCAAGAAGACAGTCTGAACACTGAAGCTTTCTTT. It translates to CSAQEDSLNTEAFF.

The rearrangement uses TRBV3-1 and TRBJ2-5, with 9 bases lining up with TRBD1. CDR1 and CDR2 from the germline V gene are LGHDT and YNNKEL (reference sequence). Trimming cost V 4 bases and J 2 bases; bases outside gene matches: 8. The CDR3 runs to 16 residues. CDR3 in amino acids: CASSLSDRGSQETQYF. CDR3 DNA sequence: TGTGCCAGCAGCCTCTCTGACAGGGGGTCGCAAGAGACCCAGTACTTC.

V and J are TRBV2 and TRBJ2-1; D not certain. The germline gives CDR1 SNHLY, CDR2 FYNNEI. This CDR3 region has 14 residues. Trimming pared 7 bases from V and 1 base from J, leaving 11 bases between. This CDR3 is CASNEAVSYNEQFF. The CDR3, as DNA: TGTGCCAGCAATGAGGCTGTTTCCTACAATGAGCAGTTCTTC.

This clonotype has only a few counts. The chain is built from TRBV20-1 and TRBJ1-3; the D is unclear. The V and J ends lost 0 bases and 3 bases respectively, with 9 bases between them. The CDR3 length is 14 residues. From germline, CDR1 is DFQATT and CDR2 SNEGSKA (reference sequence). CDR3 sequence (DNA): TGCAGTGCTAGAGATCCTGGGAGTGGAAACACCATATATTTT. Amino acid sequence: CSARDPGSGNTIYF.

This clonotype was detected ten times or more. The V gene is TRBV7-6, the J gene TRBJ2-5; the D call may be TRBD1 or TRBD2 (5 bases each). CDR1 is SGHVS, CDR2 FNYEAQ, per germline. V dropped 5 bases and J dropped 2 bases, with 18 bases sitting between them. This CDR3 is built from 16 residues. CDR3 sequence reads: CASSRTAVGQQETQYF. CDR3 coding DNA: TGTGCCAGCAGCCGAACAGCGGTGGGGCAGCAAGAGACCCAGTACTTC.

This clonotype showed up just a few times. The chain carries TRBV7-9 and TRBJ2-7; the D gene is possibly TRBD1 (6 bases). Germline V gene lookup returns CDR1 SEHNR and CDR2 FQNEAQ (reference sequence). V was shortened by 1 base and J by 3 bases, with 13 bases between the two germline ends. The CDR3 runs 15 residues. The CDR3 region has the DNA TGTGCCAGCAGCTTAGTCCCCACAGGGCACTACGAGCAGTACTTC. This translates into CASSLVPTGHYEQYF.